Below, one T cell receptor beta chain is given with its context. Germline V gene sequence: CDR1 LNHDA, CDR2 SQIVND (reference sequence). The trim removed 5 bases at V and 6 bases at J, leaving 7 bases unmatched. This CDR3 is 15 amino acids long. Source study methods: Estimation of nucleated cell counts relied on the amplification of reference gene primers. Generated by immunoSEQ multiplex PCR, the TCRdb table keeps only in-frame clones and is missing some. V and J calls and clone size are those listed in that table; D and trimming were worked out from the DNA. This table holds roughly 290,000 clones, 70% to 90% found once. The participants were between about 18 and 90 years old and came from 20 to 30 US areas. Symptom resolution, clearance, or two negative PCRs marked donors in Cohort 3 as recovered. This record belongs to a study of blood T cell repertoires in COVID-19. Across the study: Acute and convalescent COVID-19 samples came from the United States, Italy and Spain.

This clonotype originated in a man younger than 40 who had recovered from COVID-19. This sequence joins TRBV19 and TRBJ2-1; 10 nucleotides agree with TRBD2. The sequenced material came from PBMCs or T cells enriched from blood (not recorded which). The CDR3 DNA is TGTGCCAGTAGTTTGAGCGGGGGGGCCGGCAATGAGCAGTTCTTC. It codes for CASSLSGGAGNEQFF. Full variable domain (rest looked up from reference TRBV19 and TRBJ2-1): DGGITQSPKYLFRKEGQNVTLSCEQNLNHDAMYWYRQDPGQGLRLIYYSQIVNDFQKGDIAEGYSVSREKKESFPLTVTSAQKNPTAFYLCASSLSGGAGNEQFFGPGTRLTVL.